The source of this TCR beta chain is a study of T cell responses to AZD1222 COVID-19 vaccine. At the level of the study: Doses given second, at about 4 or about 12 weeks, were pooled.

Overall study findings and caveats: Mostly white British, mostly female donors; authors suggested clonal diversity may be underestimated.

This clone occurred once. Its antigen is undetermined. Method: immunoSEQ multiplex PCR; TCRdb's copy keeps in-frame clones and lacks some. The sample contains some 200,000 clones, more than 75% of which appear only once. Germline lookup yields CDR1 MNHNS and CDR2 SASEGT. This CDR3 is built from 14 residues. With 3 bases removed from V and 2 bases from J, the gap between germline ends came to 11 bases. The V and J genes are TRBV6-1 and TRBJ2-7, with a weak D call TRBD1 (6 bases). The TCR comes from an adult in good health. The sequencing used peripheral blood, collected on day 0 of AZD1222 vaccination. CDR3 bases: TGTGCCAGCAGTGAGGAACAGGGTCCCTACGAGCAGTACTTC. Protein product: CASSEEQGPYEQYF.